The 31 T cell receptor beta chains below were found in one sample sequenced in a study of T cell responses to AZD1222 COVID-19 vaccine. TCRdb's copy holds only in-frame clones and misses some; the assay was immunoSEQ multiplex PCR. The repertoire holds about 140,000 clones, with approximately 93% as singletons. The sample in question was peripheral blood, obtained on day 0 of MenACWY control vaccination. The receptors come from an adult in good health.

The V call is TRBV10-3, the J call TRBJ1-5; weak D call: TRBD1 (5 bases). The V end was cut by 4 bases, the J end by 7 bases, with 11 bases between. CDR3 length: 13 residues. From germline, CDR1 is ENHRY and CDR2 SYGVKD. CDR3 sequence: CAISGDGGQPQHF. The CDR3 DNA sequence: TGTGCCATCAGTGGGGACGGTGGGCAGCCCCAGCATTTT.

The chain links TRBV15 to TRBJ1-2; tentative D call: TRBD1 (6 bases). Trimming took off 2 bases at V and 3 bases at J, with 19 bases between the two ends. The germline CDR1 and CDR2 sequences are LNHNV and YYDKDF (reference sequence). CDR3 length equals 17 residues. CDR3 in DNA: TGTGCCACCAGCAGACAGGGGCCGGGGCCTAGGGACTATGGCTACACCTTC. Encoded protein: CATSRQGPGPRDYGYTF.

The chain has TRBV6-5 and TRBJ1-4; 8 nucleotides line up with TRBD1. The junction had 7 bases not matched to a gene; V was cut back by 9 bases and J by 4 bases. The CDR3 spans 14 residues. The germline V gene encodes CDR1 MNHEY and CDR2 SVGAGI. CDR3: CASGEDRVNEKLFF. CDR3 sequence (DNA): TGTGCCAGTGGGGAGGACAGGGTTAATGAAAAACTGTTTTTT.

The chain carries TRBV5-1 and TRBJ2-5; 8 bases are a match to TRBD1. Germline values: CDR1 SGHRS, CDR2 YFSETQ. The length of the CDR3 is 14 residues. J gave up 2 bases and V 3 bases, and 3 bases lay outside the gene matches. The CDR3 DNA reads TGCGCCAGCAGCTCCGGGACAGGACAAGAGACCCAGTACTTC. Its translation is CASSSGTGQETQYF.

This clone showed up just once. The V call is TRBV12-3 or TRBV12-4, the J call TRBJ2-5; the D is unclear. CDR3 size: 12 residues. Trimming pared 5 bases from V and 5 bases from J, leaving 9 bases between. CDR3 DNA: TGTGCCAGCAGTAAGTGGATGGAGACCCAGTACTTC. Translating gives CASSKWMETQYF.

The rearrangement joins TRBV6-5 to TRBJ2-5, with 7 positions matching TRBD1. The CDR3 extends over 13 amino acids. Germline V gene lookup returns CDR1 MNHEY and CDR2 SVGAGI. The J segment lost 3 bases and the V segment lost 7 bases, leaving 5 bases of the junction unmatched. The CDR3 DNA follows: TGTGCCAGCACCCCCGGGACAGAAGAGACCCAGTACTTC. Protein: CASTPGTEETQYF.

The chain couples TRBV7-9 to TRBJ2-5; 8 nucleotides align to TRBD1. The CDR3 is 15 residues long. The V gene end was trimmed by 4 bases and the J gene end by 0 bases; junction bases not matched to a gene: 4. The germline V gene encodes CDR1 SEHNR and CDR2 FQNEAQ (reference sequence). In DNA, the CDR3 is TGTGCCAGCAGCTGGCGGACAGGGTACCAAGAGACCCAGTACTTC. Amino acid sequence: CASSWRTGYQETQYF.

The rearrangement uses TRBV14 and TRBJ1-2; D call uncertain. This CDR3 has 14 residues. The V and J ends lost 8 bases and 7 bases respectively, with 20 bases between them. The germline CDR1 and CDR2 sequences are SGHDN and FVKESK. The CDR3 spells CASSSGSLFSGYTF. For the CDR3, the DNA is TGTGCCAGCTCCTCGGGATCTCTATTTTCTGGCTACACCTTC. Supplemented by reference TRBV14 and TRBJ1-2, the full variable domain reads EAGVTQFPSHSVIEKGQTVTLRCDPISGHDNLYWYRRVMGKEIKFLLHFVKESKQDESGMPNNRFLAERTGGTYSTLKVQPAELEDSGVYFCASSSGSLFSGYTFGSGTRLTVV.

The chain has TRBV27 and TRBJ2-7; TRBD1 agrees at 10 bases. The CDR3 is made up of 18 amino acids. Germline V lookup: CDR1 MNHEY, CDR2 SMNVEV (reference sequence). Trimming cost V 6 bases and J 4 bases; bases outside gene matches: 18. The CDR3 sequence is CASRWDRGLGRPGYEQYF. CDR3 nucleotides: TGTGCCAGCAGATGGGACAGGGGTTTGGGTCGCCCTGGGTACGAGCAGTACTTC.

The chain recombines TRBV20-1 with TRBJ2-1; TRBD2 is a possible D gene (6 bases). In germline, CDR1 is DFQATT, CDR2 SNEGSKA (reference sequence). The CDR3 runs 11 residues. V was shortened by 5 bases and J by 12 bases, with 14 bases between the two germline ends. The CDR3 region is CSASTSIGQFF. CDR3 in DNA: TGCAGTGCTTCGACTAGTATTGGGCAGTTCTTC.

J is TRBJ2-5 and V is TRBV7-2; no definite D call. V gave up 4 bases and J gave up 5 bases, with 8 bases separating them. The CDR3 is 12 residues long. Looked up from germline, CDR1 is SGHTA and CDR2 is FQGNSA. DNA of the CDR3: TGTGCCAGCAGCTCTCTCCTGGAGACCCAGTACTTC. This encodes CASSSLLETQYF.

CDR3 region: CASSLSTAGELFF. The DNA of the CDR3 is TGTGCCAGCAGTTTATCGACCGCCGGGGAGCTGTTTTTT. The chain carries TRBV27 and TRBJ2-2; D remains unclear. Deletions cut 0 bases from V and 6 bases from J, with 5 bases between. Germline-derived CDR1 and CDR2 are MNHEY and SMNVEV (reference sequence). The CDR3 spans 13 residues.

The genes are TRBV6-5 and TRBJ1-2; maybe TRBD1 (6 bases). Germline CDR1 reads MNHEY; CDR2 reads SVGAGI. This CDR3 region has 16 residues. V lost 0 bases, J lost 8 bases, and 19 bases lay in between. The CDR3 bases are TGTGCCAGCAGTTACTCTGGGGAGACAGGTTTGGGCGGCTACACCTTC. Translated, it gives CASSYSGETGLGGYTF.

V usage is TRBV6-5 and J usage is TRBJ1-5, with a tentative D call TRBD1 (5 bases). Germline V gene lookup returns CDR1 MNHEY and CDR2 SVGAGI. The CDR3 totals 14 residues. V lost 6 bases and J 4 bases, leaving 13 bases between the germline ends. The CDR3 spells CASRDSLSNQPQHF. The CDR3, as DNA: TGTGCCAGCAGAGACAGCCTTTCTAATCAGCCCCAGCATTTT.

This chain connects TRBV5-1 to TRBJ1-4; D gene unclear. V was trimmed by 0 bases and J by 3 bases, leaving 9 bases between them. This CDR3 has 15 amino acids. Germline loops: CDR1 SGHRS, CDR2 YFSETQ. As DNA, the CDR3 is TGCGCCAGCAGCTTGGGTGCCTCCGCTAATGAAAAACTGTTTTTT. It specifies CASSLGASANEKLFF. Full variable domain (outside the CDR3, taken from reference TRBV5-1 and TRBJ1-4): KAGVTQTPRYLIKTRGQQVTLSCSPISGHRSVSWYQQTPGQGLQFLFEYFSETQRNKGNFPGRFSGRQFSNSRSEMNVSTLELGDSALYLCASSLGASANEKLFFGSGTQLSVL.

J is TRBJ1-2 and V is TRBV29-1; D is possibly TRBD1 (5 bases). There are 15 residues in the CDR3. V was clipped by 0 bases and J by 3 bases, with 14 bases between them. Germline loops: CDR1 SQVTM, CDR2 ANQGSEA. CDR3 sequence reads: CSVEDHRPGDYGYTF. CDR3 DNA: TGCAGCGTTGAAGATCACCGACCGGGGGACTATGGCTACACCTTC.

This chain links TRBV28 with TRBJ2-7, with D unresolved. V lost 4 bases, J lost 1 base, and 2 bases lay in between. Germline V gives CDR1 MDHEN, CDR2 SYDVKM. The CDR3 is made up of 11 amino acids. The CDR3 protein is CASSSSYEQYF. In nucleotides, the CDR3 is TGTGCCAGCAGTTCATCCTACGAGCAGTACTTC.

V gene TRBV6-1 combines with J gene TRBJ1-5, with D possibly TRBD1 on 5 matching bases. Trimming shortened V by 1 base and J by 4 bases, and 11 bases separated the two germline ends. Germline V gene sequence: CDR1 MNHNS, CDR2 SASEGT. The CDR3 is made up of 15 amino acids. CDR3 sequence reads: CASSEETVPNQPQHF. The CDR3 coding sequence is TGTGCCAGCAGTGAAGAGACAGTTCCTAATCAGCCCCAGCATTTT.

The CDR3 region is CASSYSRDNGYTF. Written as DNA, the CDR3 is TGTGCCAGCAGTTACTCGAGAGATAATGGCTACACCTTC. The chain links TRBV6-5 to TRBJ1-2; D is unclear. The germline V gene has CDR1 MNHEY and CDR2 SVGAGI. CDR3 length equals 13 residues. V lost 0 bases to trimming and J lost 6 bases, with 8 bases between them.

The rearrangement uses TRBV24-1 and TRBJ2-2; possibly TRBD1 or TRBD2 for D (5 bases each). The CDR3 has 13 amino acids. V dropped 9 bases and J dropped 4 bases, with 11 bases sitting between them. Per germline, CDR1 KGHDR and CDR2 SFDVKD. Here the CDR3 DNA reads TGTGCCACCGCCCGGGACGCCACCGGGGAGCTGTTTTTT. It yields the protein CATARDATGELFF.

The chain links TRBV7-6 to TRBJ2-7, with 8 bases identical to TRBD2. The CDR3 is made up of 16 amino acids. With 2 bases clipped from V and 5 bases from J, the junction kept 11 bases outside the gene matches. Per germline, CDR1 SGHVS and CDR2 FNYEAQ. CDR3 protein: CASSLRGGLASHEQYF. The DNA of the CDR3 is TGTGCCAGCAGCTTACGGGGGGGTCTTGCGTCCCACGAGCAGTACTTC.

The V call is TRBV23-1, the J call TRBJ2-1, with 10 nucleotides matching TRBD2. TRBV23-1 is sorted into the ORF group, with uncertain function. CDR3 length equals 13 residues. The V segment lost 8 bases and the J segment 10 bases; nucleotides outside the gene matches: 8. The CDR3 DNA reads TGCGCCAGCCCCGCCGGACTAGCGGTGGAGCAGTTCTTC. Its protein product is CASPAGLAVEQFF.

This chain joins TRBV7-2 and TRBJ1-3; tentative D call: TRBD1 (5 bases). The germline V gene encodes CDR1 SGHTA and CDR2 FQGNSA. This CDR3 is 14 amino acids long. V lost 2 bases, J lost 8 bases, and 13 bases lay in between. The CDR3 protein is CASSLSGGGDTIYF. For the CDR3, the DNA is TGTGCCAGCAGCTTAAGTGGGGGTGGGGACACCATATATTTT. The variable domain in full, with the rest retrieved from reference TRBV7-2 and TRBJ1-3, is GAGVSQSPSNKVTEKGKDVELRCDPISGHTALYWYRQSLGQGLEFLIYFQGNSAPDKSGLPSDRFSAERTGGSVSTLTIQRTQQEDSAVYLCASSLSGGGDTIYFGEGSWLTVV.

The CDR3 DNA sequence: TGCGCCAGCCAACCGGCGGGACCCATGGGCACTGAAGCTTTCTTT. This encodes CASQPAGPMGTEAFF. The chain uses TRBV5-1 and TRBJ1-1, with D possibly matching TRBD1 (5 bases). The CDR3 covers 15 residues. The ends were cut back, 7 bases at V and 4 bases at J, with 20 bases in the middle. Germline V gene lookup returns CDR1 SGHRS and CDR2 YFSETQ.

In nucleotides, the CDR3 is TGTGCCAGCAGCTTGGGGACAGCCATAATTAACTATGGCTACACCTTC. Its protein is CASSLGTAIINYGYTF. This chain uses TRBV5-8 with TRBJ1-2, with D possibly being TRBD1 (6 bases). The CDR3 spans 16 residues. Trimming removed 0 bases at V and 1 base at J, with 13 bases between. Germline assignment: CDR1 SGHTS and CDR2 YDEGEE. Based on the CDR3 plus reference TRBV5-8 and TRBJ1-2, the full variable domain is EAGVTQSPTHLIKTRGQQATLRCSPISGHTSVYWYQQALGLGLQFLLWYDEGEERNRGNFPPRFSGRQFPNYSSELNVNALELEDSALYLCASSLGTAIINYGYTFGSGTRLTVV.

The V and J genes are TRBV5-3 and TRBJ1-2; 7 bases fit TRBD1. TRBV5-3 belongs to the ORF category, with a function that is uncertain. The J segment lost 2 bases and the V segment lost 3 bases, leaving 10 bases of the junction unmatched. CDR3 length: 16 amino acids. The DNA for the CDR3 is TGTGCCAGAAGCTATCCGACAGGGACGTCCAACTATGGCTACACCTTC. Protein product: CARSYPTGTSNYGYTF.

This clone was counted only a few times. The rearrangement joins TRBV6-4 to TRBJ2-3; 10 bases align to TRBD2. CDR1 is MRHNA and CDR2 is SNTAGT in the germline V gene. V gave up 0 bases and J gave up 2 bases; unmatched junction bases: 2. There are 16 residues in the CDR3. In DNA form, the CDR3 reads TGTGCCAGCAGTGACTCGAGCGGGGGGGCCACAGATACGCAGTATTTT. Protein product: CASSDSSGGATDTQYF.

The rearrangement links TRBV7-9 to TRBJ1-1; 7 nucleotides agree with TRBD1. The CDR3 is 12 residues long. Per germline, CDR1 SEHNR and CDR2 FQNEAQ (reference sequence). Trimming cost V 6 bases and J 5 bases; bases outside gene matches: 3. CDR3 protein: CASRPGGTEAFF. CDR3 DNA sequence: TGTGCCAGCAGGCCAGGGGGGACTGAAGCTTTCTTT.

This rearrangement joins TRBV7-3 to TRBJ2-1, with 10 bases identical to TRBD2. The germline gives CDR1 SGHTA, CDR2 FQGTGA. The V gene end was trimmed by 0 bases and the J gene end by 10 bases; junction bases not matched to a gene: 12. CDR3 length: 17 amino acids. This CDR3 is CASSLTSGRTLGEEQFF. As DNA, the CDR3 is TGTGCCAGCAGCTTAACTAGCGGGAGGACTTTGGGGGAGGAGCAGTTCTTC.

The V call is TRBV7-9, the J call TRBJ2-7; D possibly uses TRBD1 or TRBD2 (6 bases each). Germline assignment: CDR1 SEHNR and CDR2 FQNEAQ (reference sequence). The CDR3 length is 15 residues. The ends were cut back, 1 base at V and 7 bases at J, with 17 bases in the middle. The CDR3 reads CASSLGAGGPEEQYF. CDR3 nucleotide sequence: TGTGCCAGCAGCTTAGGTGCTGGGGGGCCGGAAGAGCAGTACTTC.

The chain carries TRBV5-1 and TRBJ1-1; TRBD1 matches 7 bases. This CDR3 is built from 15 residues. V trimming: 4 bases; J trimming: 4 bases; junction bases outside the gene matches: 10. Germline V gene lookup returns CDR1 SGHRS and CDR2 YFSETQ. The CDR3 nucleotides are TGCGCCAGCAGCCAGAACAGGGGTGGGGGCACTGAAGCTTTCTTT. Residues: CASSQNRGGGTEAFF.